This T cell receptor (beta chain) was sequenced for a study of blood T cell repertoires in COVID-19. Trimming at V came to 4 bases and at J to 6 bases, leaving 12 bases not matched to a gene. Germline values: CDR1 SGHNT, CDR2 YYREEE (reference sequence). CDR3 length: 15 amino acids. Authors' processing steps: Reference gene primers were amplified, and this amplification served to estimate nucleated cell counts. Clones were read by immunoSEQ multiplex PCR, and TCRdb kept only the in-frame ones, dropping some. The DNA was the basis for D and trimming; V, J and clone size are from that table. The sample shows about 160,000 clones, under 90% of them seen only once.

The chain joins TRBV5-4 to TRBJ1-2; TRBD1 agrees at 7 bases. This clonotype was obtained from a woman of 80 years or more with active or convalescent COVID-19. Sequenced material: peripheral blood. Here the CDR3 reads CASSNTGVRIDGYTF. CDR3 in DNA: TGTGCCAGCAGCAACACAGGGGTGCGTATCGATGGCTACACCTTC.